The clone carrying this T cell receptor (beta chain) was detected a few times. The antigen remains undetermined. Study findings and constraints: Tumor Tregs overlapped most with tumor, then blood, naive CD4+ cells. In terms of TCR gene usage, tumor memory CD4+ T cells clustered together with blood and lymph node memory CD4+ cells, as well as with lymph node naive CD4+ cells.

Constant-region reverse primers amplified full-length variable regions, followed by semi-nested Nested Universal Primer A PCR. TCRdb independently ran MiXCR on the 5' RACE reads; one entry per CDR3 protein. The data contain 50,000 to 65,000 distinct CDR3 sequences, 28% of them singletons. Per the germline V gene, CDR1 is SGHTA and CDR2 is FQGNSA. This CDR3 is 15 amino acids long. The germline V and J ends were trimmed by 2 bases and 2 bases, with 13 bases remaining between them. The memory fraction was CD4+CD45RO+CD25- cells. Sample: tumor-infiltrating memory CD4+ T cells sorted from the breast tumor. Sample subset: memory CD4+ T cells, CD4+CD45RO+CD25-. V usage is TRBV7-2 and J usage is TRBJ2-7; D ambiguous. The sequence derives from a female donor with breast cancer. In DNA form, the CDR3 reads TGTGCCAGCAGCTTATCGTACGGTAAAACCTACGAGCAGTACTTC. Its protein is CASSLSYGKTYEQYF.